The rows below give T cell receptor beta chains drawn from one sample of a study of blood T cell repertoires in COVID-19. The table came from immunoSEQ multiplex PCR; TCRdb's copy has only in-frame clones and leaves some out. Found here are around 300,000 clones, roughly 90% of them singletons; the top ten hold more than 2%. Sequencing was carried out using peripheral blood. The receptors here all came from a man aged 18-30 years with active or convalescent COVID-19. CDR3s include the opening cysteine and the closing phenylalanine or tryptophan. Each record gives: V gene, D gene, J gene, clone size, CDR3 protein, CDR3 DNA. A D gene is named only where the DNA matches it firmly. Size is stated for part of the rows, as once, few or many counts, or as a class when the clone is expanded.

>TRBV28|-|TRBJ2-7|-
CASSLGRGRSYEQYF
TGTGCCAGCAGTTTAGGCAGGGGACGATCCTACGAGCAGTACTTC
>TRBV4-1|-|TRBJ2-5|-
CASSQDVGAVGETQYF
TGCGCCAGCAGCCAAGATGTTGGGGCAGTCGGAGAGACCCAGTACTTC
>TRBV18|TRBD1|TRBJ2-7|-
CASSPAPWDRGSEQYF
TGTGCCAGCTCACCGGCGCCCTGGGACAGGGGCAGCGAGCAGTACTTC
>TRBV19|TRBD1|TRBJ2-1|-
CASSIQDRGDEQFF
TGTGCCAGTAGTATACAAGACAGGGGAGATGAGCAGTTCTTC
>TRBV9|-|TRBJ2-3|-
CASSVGVFLDTQYF
TGTGCCAGCAGCGTAGGAGTATTCCTAGATACGCAGTATTTT
>TRBV2|-|TRBJ2-2|-
CATRGTGELFF
TGTGCCACAAGGGGCACCGGGGAGCTGTTTTTT
>TRBV2|TRBD2|TRBJ2-7|-
CASSGGTSPEQYF
TGTGCCAGCAGTGGAGGGACTAGCCCCGAGCAGTACTTC
>TRBV27|TRBD1|TRBJ1-1|-
CASSLLPGQGDNTEAFF
TGTGCCAGCAGTTTACTTCCCGGACAGGGGGATAACACTGAAGCTTTCTTT
>TRBV10-2|TRBD2|TRBJ2-1|-
CASGKAGTSGIGEQFF
TGCGCCAGCGGGAAGGCCGGGACTAGCGGGATAGGTGAGCAGTTCTTC
>TRBV7-8|TRBD2|TRBJ2-1|-
CASSFTPTSVSYNEQFF
TGTGCCAGCAGCTTTACCCCGACTAGCGTCTCCTACAATGAGCAGTTCTTC
>TRBV9|-|TRBJ1-3|-
CASSVGGGDTIYF
TGTGCCAGCAGCGTAGGAGGGGGAGACACCATATATTTT
>TRBV5-1|TRBD1|TRBJ2-7|-
CASSLASGTGLTYEQYF
TGCGCCAGCAGCTTGGCCTCTGGGACAGGGCTAACCTACGAGCAGTACTTC
>TRBV5-1|TRBD2|TRBJ2-2|-
CASSLRAGGYTGELFF
TGCGCCAGCAGCCTCAGAGCCGGGGGGTACACCGGGGAGCTGTTTTTT
>TRBV7-6|TRBD2|TRBJ2-7|-
CASSPWTSSTYEQYF
TGTGCCAGCAGCCCCTGGACTAGTTCAACCTACGAGCAGTACTTC
>TRBV7-9|-|TRBJ2-7|-
CASSLGQVGEQYF
TGTGCCAGCAGCTTAGGGCAGGTCGGCGAGCAGTACTTC
>TRBV4-2|-|TRBJ1-1|few
CASSHYRENTEAFF
TGTGCCAGCAGCCATTACAGGGAGAACACTGAAGCTTTCTTT
>TRBV7-9|TRBD2|TRBJ2-1|-
CASSRGTSSYNEQFF
TGTGCCAGCAGCCGCGGGACTAGCTCCTACAATGAGCAGTTCTTC
>TRBV5-1|TRBD2|TRBJ2-3|-
CASSLGTSGVADTQYF
TGCGCCAGCAGCTTGGGGACTAGCGGTGTTGCAGATACGCAGTATTTT
>TRBV9|-|TRBJ2-5|-
CASNYYGRAGETQYF
TGTGCCAGCAACTATTACGGGCGGGCAGGAGAGACCCAGTACTTC
>TRBV18|TRBD1|TRBJ2-7|-
CASSPPPGQLFSYEQYF
TGTGCCAGCTCACCACCGCCGGGACAGCTTTTTTCCTACGAGCAGTACTTC
>TRBV5-6|-|TRBJ1-6|few
CASSPNRDSPLHF
TGTGCCAGCAGCCCCAACAGGGATTCACCCCTCCACTTT
>TRBV7-2|-|TRBJ1-5|-
CASSPEVFQPQHF
TGTGCCAGCAGCCCCGAGGTGTTCCAGCCCCAGCATTTT
>TRBV14|-|TRBJ2-7|-
CASSQEGGPYEQYF
TGTGCCAGCAGCCAAGAGGGGGGGCCCTACGAGCAGTACTTC
>TRBV6-1|TRBD2|TRBJ2-7|-
CASSEARPGGHEQYF
TGTGCCAGCAGTGAAGCCCGACCGGGGGGACACGAGCAGTACTTC
>TRBV19|TRBD2|TRBJ2-3|-
CASSIPPSPTIAGGPGTDTQYF
TGTGCCAGTAGTATCCCCCCCTCCCCTACAATAGCGGGGGGGCCTGGCACAGATACGCAGTATTTT
>TRBV11-2|TRBD1|TRBJ1-5|-
CASSLQGAGQPQHF
TGTGCCAGCAGCTTACAGGGGGCCGGTCAGCCCCAGCATTTT
>TRBV19|TRBD1|TRBJ1-1|-
CASPPAGTGHHVLNTEAFF
TGTGCCAGCCCCCCCGCCGGGACAGGTCACCATGTTCTGAACACTGAAGCTTTCTTT
>TRBV7-9|-|TRBJ2-3|-
CASSLPVTDTQYF
TGTGCCAGCAGCTTACCAGTGACAGATACGCAGTATTTT
>TRBV5-1|TRBD1|TRBJ1-1|-
CASSTDRGGEAFF
TGCGCCAGCAGCACGGACAGGGGAGGTGAAGCTTTCTTT
>TRBV9|TRBD2|TRBJ2-1|once
CASSASGGSYNEQFF
TGTGCCAGCAGCGCGAGCGGGGGGTCCTACAATGAGCAGTTCTTC
>TRBV7-2|-|TRBJ1-4|-
CASSLRRNEKLFF
TGTGCCAGCAGCTTAAGGCGGAATGAAAAACTGTTTTTT
>TRBV28|-|TRBJ2-7|-
CASSLTGFYEQYF
TGTGCCAGCAGTCTAACAGGGTTCTACGAGCAGTACTTC
>TRBV6-5|-|TRBJ1-2|-
CASSPITGIYGYTF
TGTGCCAGCAGTCCAATTACAGGAATCTATGGCTACACCTTC
>TRBV2|-|TRBJ2-1|-
CASVSGDNEQFF
TGTGCCAGCGTGTCGGGAGACAATGAGCAGTTCTTC
>TRBV10-3|-|TRBJ2-6|-
CAISEPEVSGANVLTF
TGTGCCATCAGTGAGCCAGAGGTCTCTGGGGCCAACGTCCTGACTTTC